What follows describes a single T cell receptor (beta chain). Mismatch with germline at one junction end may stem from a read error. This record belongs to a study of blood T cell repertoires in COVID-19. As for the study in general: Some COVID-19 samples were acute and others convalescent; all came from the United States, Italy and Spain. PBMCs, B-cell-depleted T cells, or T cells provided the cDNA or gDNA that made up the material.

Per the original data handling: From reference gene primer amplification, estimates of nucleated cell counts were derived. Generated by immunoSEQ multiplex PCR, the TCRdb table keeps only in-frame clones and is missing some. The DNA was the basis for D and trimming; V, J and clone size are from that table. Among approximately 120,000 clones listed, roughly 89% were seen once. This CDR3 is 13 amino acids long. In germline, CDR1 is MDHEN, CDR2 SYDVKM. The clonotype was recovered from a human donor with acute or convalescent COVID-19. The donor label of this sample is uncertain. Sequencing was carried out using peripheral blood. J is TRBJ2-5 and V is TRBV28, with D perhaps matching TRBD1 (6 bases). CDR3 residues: CASSLSDRFYAYF. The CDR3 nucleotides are TGTGCCAGCAGCTTATCCGACAGGTTCTACGCGTACTTC.